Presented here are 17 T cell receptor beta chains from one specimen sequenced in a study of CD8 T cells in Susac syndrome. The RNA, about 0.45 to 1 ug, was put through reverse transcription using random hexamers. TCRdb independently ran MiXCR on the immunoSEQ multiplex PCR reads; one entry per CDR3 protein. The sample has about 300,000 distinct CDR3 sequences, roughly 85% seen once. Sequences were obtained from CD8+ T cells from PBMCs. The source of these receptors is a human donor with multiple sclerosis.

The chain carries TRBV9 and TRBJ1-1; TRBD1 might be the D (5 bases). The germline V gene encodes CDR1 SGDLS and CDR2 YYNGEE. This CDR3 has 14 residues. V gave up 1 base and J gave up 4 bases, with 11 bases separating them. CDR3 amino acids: CASSVFWGGTEAFF. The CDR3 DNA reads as TGTGCCAGCAGCGTATTTTGGGGCGGCACTGAAGCTTTCTTT.

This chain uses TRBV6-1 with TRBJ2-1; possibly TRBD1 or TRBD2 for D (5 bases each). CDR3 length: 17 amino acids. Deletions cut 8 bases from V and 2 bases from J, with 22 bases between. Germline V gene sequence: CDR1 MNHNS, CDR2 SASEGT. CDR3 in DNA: TGTGCCAGCGCCCTTTATCGGGACCCCTTAACCTACAATGAGCAGTTCTTC. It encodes CASALYRDPLTYNEQFF.

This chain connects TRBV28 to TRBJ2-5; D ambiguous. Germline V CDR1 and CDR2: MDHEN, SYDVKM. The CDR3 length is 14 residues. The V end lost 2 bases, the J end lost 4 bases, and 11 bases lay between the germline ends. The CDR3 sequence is CASSLGGRRETQYF. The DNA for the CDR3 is TGTGCCAGCAGTTTAGGTGGCCGCCGAGAGACCCAGTACTTC.

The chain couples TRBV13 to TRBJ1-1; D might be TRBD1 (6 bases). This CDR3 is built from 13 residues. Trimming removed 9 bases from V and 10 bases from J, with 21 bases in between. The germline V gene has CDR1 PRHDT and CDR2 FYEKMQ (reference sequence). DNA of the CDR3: TGTGCCAGAAGCCTCGGGGGGCGGACCTTAGCTTTCTTT. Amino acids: CARSLGGRTLAFF. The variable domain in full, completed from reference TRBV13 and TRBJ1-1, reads AAGVIQSPRHLIKEKRETATLKCYPIPRHDTVYWYQQGPGQDPQFLISFYEKMQSDKGSIPDRFSAQQFSDYHSELNMSSLELGDSALYFCARSLGGRTLAFFGQGTRLTVV.

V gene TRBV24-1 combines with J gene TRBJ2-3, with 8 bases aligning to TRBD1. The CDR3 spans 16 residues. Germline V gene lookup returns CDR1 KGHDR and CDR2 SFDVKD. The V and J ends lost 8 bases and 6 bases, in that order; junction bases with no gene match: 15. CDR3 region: CATKIQDREVFDTQYF. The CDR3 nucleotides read TGTGCCACCAAAATACAGGACAGGGAGGTTTTCGATACGCAGTATTTT.

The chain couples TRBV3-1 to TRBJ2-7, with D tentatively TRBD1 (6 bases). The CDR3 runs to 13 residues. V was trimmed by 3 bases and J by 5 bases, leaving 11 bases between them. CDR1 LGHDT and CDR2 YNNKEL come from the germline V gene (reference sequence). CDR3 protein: CASSHTGSNEQYF. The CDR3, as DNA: TGTGCCAGCAGCCATACAGGGAGCAACGAGCAGTACTTC.

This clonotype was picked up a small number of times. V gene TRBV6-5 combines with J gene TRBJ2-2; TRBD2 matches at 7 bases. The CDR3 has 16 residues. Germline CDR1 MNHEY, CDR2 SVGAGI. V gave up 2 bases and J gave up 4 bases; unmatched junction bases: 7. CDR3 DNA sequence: TGTGCCAGCAGTTACCCTGGACTAGTGGGCACCGGGGAGCTGTTTTTT. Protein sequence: CASSYPGLVGTGELFF.

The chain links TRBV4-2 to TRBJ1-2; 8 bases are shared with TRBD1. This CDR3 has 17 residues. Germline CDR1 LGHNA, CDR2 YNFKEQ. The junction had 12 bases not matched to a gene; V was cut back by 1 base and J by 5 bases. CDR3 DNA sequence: TGTGCCAGCAGCCAAGGGATTTTACCGGGACAGGCATATGGCTACACCTTC. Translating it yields CASSQGILPGQAYGYTF.

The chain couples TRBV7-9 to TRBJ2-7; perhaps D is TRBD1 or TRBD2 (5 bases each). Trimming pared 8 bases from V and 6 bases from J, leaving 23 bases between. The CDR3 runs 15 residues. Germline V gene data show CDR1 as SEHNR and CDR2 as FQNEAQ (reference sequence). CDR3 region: CASGSGTNMNGEQYF. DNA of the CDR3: TGTGCCAGCGGATCCGGGACCAATATGAACGGCGAGCAGTACTTC.

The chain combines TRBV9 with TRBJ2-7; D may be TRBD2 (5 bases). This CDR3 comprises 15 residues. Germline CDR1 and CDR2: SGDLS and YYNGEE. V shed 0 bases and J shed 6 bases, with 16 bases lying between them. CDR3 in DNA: TGTGCCAGCAGCGTAGCTGAAGACTACCATCCCGAGCAGTACTTC. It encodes CASSVAEDYHPEQYF.

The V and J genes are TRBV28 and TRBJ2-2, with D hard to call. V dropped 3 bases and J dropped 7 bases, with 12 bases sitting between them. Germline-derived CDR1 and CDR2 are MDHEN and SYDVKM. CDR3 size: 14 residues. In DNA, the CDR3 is TGTGCCAGCAGTTTGCGGCAGGATGGCGGGGAGCTGTTTTTT. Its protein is CASSLRQDGGELFF.

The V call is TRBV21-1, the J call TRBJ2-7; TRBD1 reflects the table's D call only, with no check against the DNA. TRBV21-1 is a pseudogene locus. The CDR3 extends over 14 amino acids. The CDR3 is CASRRQGVPGEQYF. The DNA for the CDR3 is TGTGCCAGCAGAAGACAGGGGGTGCCAGGGGAGCAGTACTTC.

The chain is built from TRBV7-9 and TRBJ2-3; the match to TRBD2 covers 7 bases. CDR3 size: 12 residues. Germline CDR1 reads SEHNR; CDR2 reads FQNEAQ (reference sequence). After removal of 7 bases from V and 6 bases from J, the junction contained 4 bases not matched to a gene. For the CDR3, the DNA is TGTGCCAGCATCCGGCGGGGGGATACGCAGTATTTT. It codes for CASIRRGDTQYF. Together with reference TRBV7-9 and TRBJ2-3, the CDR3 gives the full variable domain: DTGVSQNPRHKITKRGQNVTFRCDPISEHNRLYWYRQTLGQGPEFLTYFQNEAQLEKSRLLSDRFSAERPKGSFSTLEIQRTEQGDSAMYLCASIRRGDTQYFGPGTRLTVL.

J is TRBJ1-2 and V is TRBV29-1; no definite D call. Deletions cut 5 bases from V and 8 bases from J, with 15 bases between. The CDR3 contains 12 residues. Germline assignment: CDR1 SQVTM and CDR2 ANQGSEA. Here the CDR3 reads CSVLARQGGYTF. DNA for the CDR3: TGCAGCGTTCTCGCCAGGCAAGGAGGCTACACCTTC.

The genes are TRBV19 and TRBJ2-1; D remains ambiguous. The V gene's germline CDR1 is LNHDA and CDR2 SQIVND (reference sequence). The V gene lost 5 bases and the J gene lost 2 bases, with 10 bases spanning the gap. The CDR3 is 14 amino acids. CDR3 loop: CASSGRITYNEQFF. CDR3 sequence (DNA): TGTGCCAGTAGTGGACGGATAACCTACAATGAGCAGTTCTTC.

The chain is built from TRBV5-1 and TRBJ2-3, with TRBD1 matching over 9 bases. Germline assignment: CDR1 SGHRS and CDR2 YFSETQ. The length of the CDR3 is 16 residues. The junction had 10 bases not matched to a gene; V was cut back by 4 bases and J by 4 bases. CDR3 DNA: TGCGCCAGCAGCGTCCAGGGACAGGGTGCTCCAGATACGCAGTATTTT. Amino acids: CASSVQGQGAPDTQYF.

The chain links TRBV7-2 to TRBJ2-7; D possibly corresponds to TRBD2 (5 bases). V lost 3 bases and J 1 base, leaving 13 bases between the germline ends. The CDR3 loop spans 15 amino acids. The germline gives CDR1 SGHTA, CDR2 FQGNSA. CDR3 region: CASSFSPSGSYEQYF. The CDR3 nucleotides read TGTGCCAGCAGCTTCTCCCCCTCGGGGTCCTACGAGCAGTACTTC. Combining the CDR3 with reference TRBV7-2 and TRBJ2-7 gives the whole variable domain GAGVSQSPSNKVTEKGKDVELRCDPISGHTALYWYRQSLGQGLEFLIYFQGNSAPDKSGLPSDRFSAERTGGSVSTLTIQRTQQEDSAVYLCASSFSPSGSYEQYFGPGTRLTVT.